These T cell receptor beta chains were read from a single sample in a study of T cell repertoires in cytomegalovirus infection. TCRdb ran MiXCR on the reads and lists one entry per CDR3 protein. This sample carries 200,000 to 250,000 distinct CDR3 sequences, roughly 22% of them seen once, and the ten largest clones take roughly 18%. The sample comprised CD8+ T cells from PBMCs. The receptors derive from a human donor in good health (CMV status not recorded). Some clones in this sample may be carry-over from other donors' samples. CDR3s include the opening cysteine and the closing phenylalanine or tryptophan. The D gene is left open where the match is weak. Clone size, where shown, is once, few, many, or a class for clones that have expanded.

j_call | clone_size | d_call | v_call | cdr3_aa | cdr3_nt
TRBJ2-7 | few | TRBD1 | TRBV7-8 | CASSARGRLAQEFEEQYF | TGTGCCAGCAGCGCCAGGGGGCGGCTAGCCCAGGAGTTTGAGGAGCAGTACTTC
TRBJ2-7 | many | TRBD2 | TRBV2 | CARSGGESSYEQYF | TGTGCCAGATCGGGGGGGGAGAGCTCCTACGAGCAGTACTTC
TRBJ2-1 | few | . | TRBV12-3/TRBV12-4 | CASSQIGGNEQFF | TGTGCCAGCAGCCAGATTGGGGGCAATGAGCAGTTCTTC
TRBJ2-5 | many | TRBD1 | TRBV28 | CASSSPMDRDFETQYF | TGTGCCAGCAGTTCCCCAATGGACAGGGATTTTGAGACCCAGTACTTC
TRBJ1-1 | few | . | TRBV29-1 | CSVGTEAFF | TGCAGCGTTGGAACTGAAGCTTTCTTT
TRBJ1-5 | few | . | TRBV15 | CATSRDSPESNQPQHF | TGTGCCACCAGCAGAGATTCCCCCGAGAGCAATCAGCCCCAGCATTTT
TRBJ2-7 | many | TRBD1 | TRBV5-6 | CASSFGTGDEQYF | TGTGCCAGCAGCTTCGGGACAGGGGACGAGCAGTACTTC
TRBJ2-3 | many | . | TRBV7-9 | CASSSILGGQPTDTQYF | TGTGCCAGCAGCTCCATACTGGGCGGACAGCCCACAGATACGCAGTATTTT
TRBJ2-2 | . | . | TRBV19 | CASSHGARTGELFF | TGTGCCAGTAGTCACGGGGCACGGACCGGGGAGCTGTTTTTT
TRBJ2-1 | many | TRBD2 | TRBV5-4 | CASTLRVGTTYNEQFF | TGTGCCAGCACCTTGAGAGTCGGGACTACCTACAATGAGCAGTTCTTC
TRBJ2-2 | few | TRBD1 | TRBV2 | CASRAAGTGSTGELFF | TGTGCCAGCAGGGCGGCCGGGACAGGGTCAACCGGGGAGCTGTTTTTT
TRBJ1-3 | many | . | TRBV7-8 | CASSGLENTIYF | TGTGCCAGCAGCGGCTTGGAAAACACCATATATTTT
TRBJ2-7 | many | . | TRBV29-1 | CSVEIRAKRPYEQYF | TGCAGCGTTGAAATAAGGGCAAAGAGGCCCTACGAGCAGTACTTC
TRBJ2-7 | . | . | TRBV20-1 | CSAPRSAGSEQYF | TGCAGTGCGCCCCGATCGGCCGGGAGCGAGCAGTACTTC
TRBJ2-6 | . | . | TRBV27 | CASSLYLPGTTTGANVLTF | TGTGCCAGCAGTTTATACCTCCCGGGAACAACCACCGGGGCCAACGTCCTGACTTTC
TRBJ2-1 | many | TRBD2 | TRBV7-2 | CASSPDGGLAGILYNEQFF | TGTGCCAGCAGCCCCGACGGGGGACTAGCGGGGATTCTTTACAATGAGCAGTTCTTC
TRBJ1-4 | few | . | TRBV6-5 | CASSYWEGNEKLFF | TGTGCCAGCAGTTACTGGGAGGGGAATGAAAAACTGTTTTTT
TRBJ2-1 | few | . | TRBV4-1 | CASSQGEVDEQFF | TGCGCCAGCAGCCAAGGGGAGGTCGATGAGCAGTTCTTC
TRBJ1-5 | few | . | TRBV7-2 | CASREGLYGNQPQHF | TGTGCCAGCAGGGAGGGTTTATACGGCAATCAGCCCCAGCATTTT
TRBJ2-3 | . | . | TRBV14 | CASSQEGRGSGTDTQYF | TGTGCCAGCAGCCAAGAGGGACGGGGTTCTGGCACAGATACGCAGTATTTT
TRBJ1-2 | few | TRBD1 | TRBV27 | CASSNSGTGVLRGYTF | TGTGCCAGCAGTAATTCCGGGACAGGGGTCCTCCGTGGCTACACCTTC
TRBJ2-7 | . | TRBD1 | TRBV20-1 | CSALGTGSYEQYF | TGCAGTGCTTTGGGGACAGGGTCCTACGAGCAGTACTTC
TRBJ2-2 | . | . | TRBV28 | CASSRRVGELFF | TGTGCCAGCAGTCGCAGGGTCGGGGAGCTGTTTTTT
TRBJ1-1 | . | . | TRBV28 | CASSPGYENTEAFF | TGTGCCAGCAGCCCAGGGTATGAGAACACTGAAGCTTTCTTT
TRBJ2-7 | . | . | TRBV28 | CASQGGWGGYEQYF | TGTGCCAGCCAGGGGGGGTGGGGCGGGTACGAGCAGTACTTC
TRBJ1-2 | few | . | TRBV7-9 | CASSLGVADGYTF | TGTGCCAGCAGCTTAGGGGTGGCGGATGGCTACACCTTC
TRBJ2-1 | few | . | TRBV20-1 | CSAILGTLYNEQFF | TGCAGTGCTATACTCGGGACCCTTTACAATGAGCAGTTCTTC
TRBJ1-2 | many | . | TRBV6-5 | CASSYSGATLYGYTF | TGTGCCAGCAGTTACTCGGGGGCCACGCTCTATGGCTACACCTTC
TRBJ2-2 | few | . | TRBV6-5 | CAITSVAGELFF | TGTGCCATCACGTCAGTGGCTGGGGAGCTGTTTTTT
TRBJ2-3 | once | . | TRBV20-1 | CSARGQTSSTDTQYF | TGCAGTGCTAGAGGACAGACGTCTAGCACAGATACGCAGTATTTT
TRBJ2-5 | . | TRBD2 | TRBV12-3/TRBV12-4 | CASNLAGEETQYF | TGTGCCAGCAATCTAGCGGGGGAGGAGACCCAGTACTTC
TRBJ2-7 | many | . | TRBV7-2 | CASSLEWGTYEQYF | TGTGCCAGCAGCTTAGAGTGGGGGACCTACGAGCAGTACTTC
TRBJ2-5 | few | TRBD2 | TRBV5-4 | CASSLRGGNQYF | TGTGCCAGCAGCCTGCGGGGGGGGAACCAGTACTTC
TRBJ2-7 | . | . | TRBV7-9 | CASSGPSATYEQYF | TGTGCCAGCAGCGGACCTAGCGCAACATACGAGCAGTACTTC
TRBJ1-5 | . | TRBD1 | TRBV30 | CAWGADRGYNQPQHF | TGTGCCTGGGGGGCCGACAGGGGTTACAATCAGCCCCAGCATTTT
TRBJ2-2 | . | . | TRBV6-5 | CASSYPPSLEDTGELFF | TGTGCCAGCAGTTACCCACCCTCTCTGGAGGACACCGGGGAGCTGTTTTTT
TRBJ2-3 | once | TRBD2 | TRBV6-2/TRBV6-3 | CASRRTSGGRDTQYF | TGTGCCAGCAGGAGGACTAGCGGGGGACGGGATACGCAGTATTTT
TRBJ2-5 | . | TRBD1 | TRBV3-1 | CASSTRDSETQYF | TGTGCCAGCAGCACCCGGGACAGTGAGACCCAGTACTTC
TRBJ1-2 | few | . | TRBV6-8 | CASSPFQGLEGYTF | TGTGCCAGCAGTCCGTTTCAAGGGTTGGAGGGCTACACCTTC
TRBJ2-7 | few | . | TRBV7-8 | CASSLEVEGTIGDEQYF | TGTGCCAGCAGCTTAGAAGTTGAGGGGACAATCGGCGACGAGCAGTACTTC
TRBJ2-1 | few | TRBD1 | TRBV27 | CASSLRGGQGAGNEQFF | TGTGCCAGCAGTTTAAGGGGGGGACAGGGGGCTGGGAATGAGCAGTTCTTC